This record concerns one T cell receptor (beta chain) sequence. Its antigen is currently unknown. These data are taken from a study of radiation and T cells in renal cell carcinoma. Stated time point: baseline pretreatment blood. Indicated treatment: 15 Gy SBRT to primary tumor, nephrectomy 4 weeks later. After SBRT, blood was collected at 2 and 4 weeks, plus baseline. This renal cell carcinoma was of the clear cell type. General study points: Baseline intratumoral clonotype presence is unknown without pretreatment biopsies. In blood, top tumor clones expanded by 2 weeks, shrinking by 4.

The table came from immunoSEQ multiplex PCR; TCRdb's copy has only in-frame clones and leaves some out. The table shows 110,000 to 150,000 clones, with 75% to 90% occurring only once. The receptor was isolated from a woman aged 45-59 years with renal cell carcinoma. Sequences were derived from blood, sampled from a patient whose treatment included radiotherapy and nephrectomy.

The CDR3 DNA follows: TGTGCCAGTAGGGAGCGGGGAATTAGCAATCAGCCCCAGCATTTT. It translates to CASRERGISNQPQHF. V and J are TRBV19 and TRBJ1-5, with D hard to call. V lost 6 bases, J lost 0 bases, and 12 bases lay in between. Germline V gene lookup returns CDR1 LNHDA and CDR2 SQIVND (reference sequence). The CDR3 is 15 residues long.